A single T cell receptor (beta chain) is shown here with its context. The data belong to a study of T-cell memory formation after mild COVID-19. V was clipped by 4 bases and J by 0 bases, with 17 bases between them. From germline, CDR1 is LGHNT and CDR2 FRNRAP. The CDR3 runs to 17 residues. 5'RACE primed from the constant segment yielded TCR alpha and TCR beta cDNA libraries bearing sample barcodes and UMIs. TCRdb called the 5' RACE reads again in MiXCR, with one record for every CDR3 protein. Of more than 300,000 distinct CDR3 sequences in the sample, roughly 13% were seen once. The origin of this receptor is a man younger than 35 who had mild COVID-19 (a few samples of this study predate the infection). Cell type and time point are not known. Sequencing was carried out using PBMCs or a T cell subset sorted from them (not recorded which). The chain couples TRBV12-5 to TRBJ2-3; possibly TRBD1 or TRBD2 for D (5 bases each). This chain's CDR3 is CASGYHLEGISTDTQYF. CDR3 in DNA: TGTGCTAGTGGTTACCACCTCGAGGGGATAAGCACAGATACGCAGTATTTT.